This T cell receptor beta chain came from a study of blood T cell repertoires in COVID-19. Study-level information: Sample material is recorded as cDNA or gDNA derived from T cells, B-cell-depleted T cells, or PBMCs.

CDR1 SNHLY and CDR2 FYNNEI come from the germline V gene. V dropped 4 bases and J dropped 7 bases, with 14 bases sitting between them. The length of the CDR3 is 15 residues. TCRdb keeps only in-frame clones here, not all; method: immunoSEQ multiplex PCR. The table includes hundreds of thousands of clones, 86% detected once. The chain joins TRBV2 to TRBJ1-6; perhaps TRBD1 as D (5 bases). This sequence originates from a woman in her seventies with COVID-19, enrolled during active disease. The sequencing sample was made of peripheral blood. CDR3 sequence reads: CASSGRVAENSPLHF. The CDR3 nucleotides are TGTGCCAGCAGTGGCAGGGTTGCCGAGAATTCACCCCTCCACTTT.